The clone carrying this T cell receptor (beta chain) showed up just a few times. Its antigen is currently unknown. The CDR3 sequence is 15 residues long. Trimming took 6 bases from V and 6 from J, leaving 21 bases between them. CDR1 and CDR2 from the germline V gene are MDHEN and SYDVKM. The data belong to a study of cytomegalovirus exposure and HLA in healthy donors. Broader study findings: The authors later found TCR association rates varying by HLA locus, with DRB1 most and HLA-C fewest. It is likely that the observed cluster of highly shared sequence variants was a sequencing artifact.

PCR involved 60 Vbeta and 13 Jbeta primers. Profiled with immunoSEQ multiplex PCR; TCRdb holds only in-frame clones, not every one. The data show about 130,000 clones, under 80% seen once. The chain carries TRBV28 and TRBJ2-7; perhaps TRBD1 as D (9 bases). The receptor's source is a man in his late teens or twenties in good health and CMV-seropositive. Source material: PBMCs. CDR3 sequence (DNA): TGTGCCAGCAGGGGGGACAGGGAGCGGGAGTTCGAGCAGTACTTC. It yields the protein CASRGDREREFEQYF.